This TCR beta chain was identified during a study of OX40 agonist ivuxolimab in advanced cancers. The table came from immunoSEQ multiplex PCR; TCRdb's copy has only in-frame clones and leaves some out. Seen here are some 95,000 clones, about 85% observed once, and the top ten hold about 4.1%. The sequence came from an adult with an advanced solid tumor such as melanoma, head and neck, liver or kidney cancer. Sequenced material: CD4+ or CD8+ T cells sorted from blood, taken in a trial of the OX40 agonist ivuxolimab.

The CDR3 reads CASSSGQVGLEQYF. CDR3 in DNA: TGTGCCAGCAGCTCGGGACAGGTGGGTCTCGAGCAGTACTTC. The chain uses TRBV5-5 and TRBJ2-7, with 8 bases aligning to TRBD1. This CDR3 has 14 amino acids. Germline lookup yields CDR1 SGHKS and CDR2 YYEKEE (reference sequence). V shed 3 bases and J 6 bases; nucleotides not matched to a gene: 8.